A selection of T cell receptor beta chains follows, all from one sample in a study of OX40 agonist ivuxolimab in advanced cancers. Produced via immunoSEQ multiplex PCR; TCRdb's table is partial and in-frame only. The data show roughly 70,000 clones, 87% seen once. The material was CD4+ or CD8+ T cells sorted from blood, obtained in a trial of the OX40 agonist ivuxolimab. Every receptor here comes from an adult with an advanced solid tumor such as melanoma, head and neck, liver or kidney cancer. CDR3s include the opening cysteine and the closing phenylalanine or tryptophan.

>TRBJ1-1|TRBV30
CAWTATPNTEAFF
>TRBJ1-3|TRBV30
CASYRTNSGNTIYF
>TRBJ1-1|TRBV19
CASSRDWTEAFF
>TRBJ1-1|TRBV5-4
CASSLALAGGRAFF
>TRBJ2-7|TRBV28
CASGGGGLEQYF
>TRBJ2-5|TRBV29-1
CSVVRGREGQTQYF
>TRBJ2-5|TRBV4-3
CASSQDRETQYF
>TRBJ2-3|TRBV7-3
CASSLANTDTQYF
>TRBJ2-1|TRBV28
CASSLPGREQFF
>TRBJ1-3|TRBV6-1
CASGRVSGNTIYF
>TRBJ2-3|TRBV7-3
CASSRTGVGTDTQYF
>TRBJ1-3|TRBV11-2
CASSEGTAGNTIYF
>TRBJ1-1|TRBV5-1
CASSGGGPENTEAFF
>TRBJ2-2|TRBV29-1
CSVEDPGRARTGELFF
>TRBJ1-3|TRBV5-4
CASSLVCPSGNTIYF
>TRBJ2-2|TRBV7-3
CASSLKPGGPGELFF
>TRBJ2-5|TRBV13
CASSLTYNTGGGAQETQYF
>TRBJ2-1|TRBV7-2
CASSLVPPYNEQFF
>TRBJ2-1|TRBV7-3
CASSQTSGSIYEQFF
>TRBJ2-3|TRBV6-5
CASSSSTSTDTQYF
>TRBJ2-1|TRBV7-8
CASSSPGLAGSSYNEQFF
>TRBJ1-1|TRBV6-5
CASVGTMNTEAFF
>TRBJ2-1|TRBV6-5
CASSYSWEGTYNEQFF
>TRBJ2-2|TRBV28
CASSFQRGGTGELFF
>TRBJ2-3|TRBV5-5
CASSTGVNLFTDTQYF
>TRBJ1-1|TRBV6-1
CASSEGGLGTEAFF
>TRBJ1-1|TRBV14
CASSLSLDTEAFF
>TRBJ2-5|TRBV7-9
CASSLALASELQETQYF
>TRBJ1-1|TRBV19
CASSRGGSEAFF
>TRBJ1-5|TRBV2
CASSRDRDKPQHF
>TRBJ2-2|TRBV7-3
CASSLETANTGELFF
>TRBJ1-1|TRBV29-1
CSVTMVRDTEAFF
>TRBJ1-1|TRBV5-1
CASSLKGNTEAFF
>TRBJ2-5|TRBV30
CAWGQGLYETQYF
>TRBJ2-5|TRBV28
CASSSSPGQGGYQETQYF
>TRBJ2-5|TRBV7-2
CASSLQLETQYF
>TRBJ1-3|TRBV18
CASFTTGLGGNTIYF
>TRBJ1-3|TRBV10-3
CAISESAISGNTIYF